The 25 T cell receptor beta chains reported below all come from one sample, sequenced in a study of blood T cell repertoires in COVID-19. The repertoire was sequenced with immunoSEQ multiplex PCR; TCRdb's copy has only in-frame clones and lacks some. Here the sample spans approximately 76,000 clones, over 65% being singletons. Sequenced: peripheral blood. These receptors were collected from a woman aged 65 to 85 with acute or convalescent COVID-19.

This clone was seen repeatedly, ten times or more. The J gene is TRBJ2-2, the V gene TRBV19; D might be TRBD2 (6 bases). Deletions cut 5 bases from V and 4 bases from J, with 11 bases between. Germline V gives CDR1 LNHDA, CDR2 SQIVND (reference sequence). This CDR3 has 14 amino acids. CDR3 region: CASSRQGGTGELFF. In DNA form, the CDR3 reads TGTGCCAGTAGTCGCCAGGGAGGCACCGGGGAGCTGTTTTTT.

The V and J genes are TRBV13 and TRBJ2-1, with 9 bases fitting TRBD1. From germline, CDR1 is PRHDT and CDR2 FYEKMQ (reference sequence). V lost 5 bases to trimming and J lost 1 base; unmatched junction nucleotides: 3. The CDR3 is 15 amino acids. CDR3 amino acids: CASSRGTGSYNEQFF. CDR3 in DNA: TGTGCCAGCAGCCGCGGGACAGGGTCCTACAATGAGCAGTTCTTC.

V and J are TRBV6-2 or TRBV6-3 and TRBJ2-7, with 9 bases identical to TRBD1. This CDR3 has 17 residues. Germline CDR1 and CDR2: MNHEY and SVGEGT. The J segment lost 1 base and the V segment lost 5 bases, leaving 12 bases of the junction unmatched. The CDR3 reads CASSKAGQGAGSYEQYF. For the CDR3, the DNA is TGTGCCAGCAGTAAAGCGGGACAGGGAGCAGGATCCTACGAGCAGTACTTC.

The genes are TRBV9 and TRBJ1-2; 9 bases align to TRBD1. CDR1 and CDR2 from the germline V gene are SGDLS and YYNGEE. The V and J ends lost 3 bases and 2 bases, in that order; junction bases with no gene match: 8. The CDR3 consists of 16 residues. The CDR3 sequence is CASSGSSGQGNYGYTF. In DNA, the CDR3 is TGTGCCAGCAGCGGGAGCTCGGGACAGGGCAACTATGGCTACACCTTC.

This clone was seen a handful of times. The CDR3 loop reads CASSSGLTTYLFF. The CDR3 DNA reads TGTGCCAGCAGTTCGGGACTTACCACCTACCTTTTCTTT. The chain carries TRBV12-3 or TRBV12-4 and TRBJ1-1, with D possibly TRBD1 on 5 matching bases. Trimming cost V 4 bases and J 13 bases, with 19 bases left between them. The length of the CDR3 is 13 residues.

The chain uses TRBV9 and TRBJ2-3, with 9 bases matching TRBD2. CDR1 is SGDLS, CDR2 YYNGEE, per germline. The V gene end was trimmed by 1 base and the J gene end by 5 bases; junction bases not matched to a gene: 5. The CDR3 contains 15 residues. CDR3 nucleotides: TGTGCCAGCAGCGTATCGACTAGCGGTCGAGATACGCAGTATTTT. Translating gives CASSVSTSGRDTQYF.

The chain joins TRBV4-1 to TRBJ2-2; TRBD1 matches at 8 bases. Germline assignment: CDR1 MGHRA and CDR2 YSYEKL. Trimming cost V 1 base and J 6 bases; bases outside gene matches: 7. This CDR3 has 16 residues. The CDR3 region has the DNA TGCGCCAGCAGCCAAGGGCAGGGGGCGGTGTCCGGGGAGCTGTTTTTT. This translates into CASSQGQGAVSGELFF.

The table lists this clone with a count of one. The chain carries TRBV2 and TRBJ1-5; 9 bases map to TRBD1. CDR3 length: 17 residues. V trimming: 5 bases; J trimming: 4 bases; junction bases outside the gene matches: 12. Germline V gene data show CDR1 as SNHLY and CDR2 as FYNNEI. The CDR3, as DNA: TGTGCCAGCAGTAATAGAAAGGGACAGGGAAAAAATCAGCCCCAGCATTTT. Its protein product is CASSNRKGQGKNQPQHF.

The CDR3 region is CASSMAAGAGNQPQHF. The DNA of the CDR3 is TGTGCCAGTAGTATGGCGGCAGGGGCTGGCAATCAGCCCCAGCATTTT. This chain connects TRBV19 to TRBJ1-5; a weak D match, TRBD1 (6 bases). Germline CDR1 is LNHDA and CDR2 is SQIVND (reference sequence). V was pared by 3 bases and J by 2 bases, with 14 bases between. This CDR3 comprises 16 residues.

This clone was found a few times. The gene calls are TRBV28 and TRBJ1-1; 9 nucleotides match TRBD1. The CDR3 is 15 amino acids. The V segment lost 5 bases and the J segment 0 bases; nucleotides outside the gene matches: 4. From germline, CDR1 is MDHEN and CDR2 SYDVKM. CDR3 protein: CASSRTGVLNTEAFF. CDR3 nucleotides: TGTGCCAGCAGTCGGACAGGGGTTTTGAACACTGAAGCTTTCTTT.

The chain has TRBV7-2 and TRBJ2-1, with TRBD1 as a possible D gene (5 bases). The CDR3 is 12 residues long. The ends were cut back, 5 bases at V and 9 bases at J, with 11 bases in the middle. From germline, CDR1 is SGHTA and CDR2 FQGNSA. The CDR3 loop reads CASSQGVTEQFF. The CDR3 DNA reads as TGTGCCAGCAGCCAAGGGGTAACTGAGCAGTTCTTC.

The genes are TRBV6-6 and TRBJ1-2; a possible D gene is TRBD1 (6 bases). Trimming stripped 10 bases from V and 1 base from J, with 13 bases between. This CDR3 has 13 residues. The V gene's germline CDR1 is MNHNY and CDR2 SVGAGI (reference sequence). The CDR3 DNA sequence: TGTGCCACCCGGGGGGGGCTTAACTATGGCTACACCTTC. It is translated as CATRGGLNYGYTF.

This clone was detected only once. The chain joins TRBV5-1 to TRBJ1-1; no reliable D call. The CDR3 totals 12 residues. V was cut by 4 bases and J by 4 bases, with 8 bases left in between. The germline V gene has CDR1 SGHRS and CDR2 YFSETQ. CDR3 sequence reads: CASSGGPTEAFF. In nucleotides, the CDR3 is TGCGCCAGCAGCGGAGGGCCCACTGAAGCTTTCTTT.

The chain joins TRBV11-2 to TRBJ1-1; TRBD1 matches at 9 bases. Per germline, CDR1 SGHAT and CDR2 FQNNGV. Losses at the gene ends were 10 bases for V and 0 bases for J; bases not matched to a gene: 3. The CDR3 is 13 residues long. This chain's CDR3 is CATGTGMNTEAFF. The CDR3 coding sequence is TGTGCCACCGGGACAGGGATGAACACTGAAGCTTTCTTT.

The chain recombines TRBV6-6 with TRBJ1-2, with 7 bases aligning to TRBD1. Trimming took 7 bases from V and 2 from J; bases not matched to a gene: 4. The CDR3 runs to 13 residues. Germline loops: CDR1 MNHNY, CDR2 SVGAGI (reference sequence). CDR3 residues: CASTQGWNYGYTF. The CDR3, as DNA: TGTGCCAGCACACAGGGGTGGAACTATGGCTACACCTTC.

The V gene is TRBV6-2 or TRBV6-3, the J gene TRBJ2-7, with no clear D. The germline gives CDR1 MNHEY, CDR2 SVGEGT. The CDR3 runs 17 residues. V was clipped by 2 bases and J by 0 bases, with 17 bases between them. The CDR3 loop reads CASSYASKNGPSYEQYF. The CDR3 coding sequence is TGTGCCAGCAGTTACGCTTCTAAAAACGGTCCCTCCTACGAGCAGTACTTC.

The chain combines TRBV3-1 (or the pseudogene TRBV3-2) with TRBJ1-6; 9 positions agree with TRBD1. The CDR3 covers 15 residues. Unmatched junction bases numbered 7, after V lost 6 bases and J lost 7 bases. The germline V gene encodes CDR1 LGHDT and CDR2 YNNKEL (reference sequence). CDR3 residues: CASRGQGGENSPLHF. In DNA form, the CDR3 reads TGTGCCAGCAGGGGACAGGGTGGGGAAAATTCACCCCTCCACTTT.

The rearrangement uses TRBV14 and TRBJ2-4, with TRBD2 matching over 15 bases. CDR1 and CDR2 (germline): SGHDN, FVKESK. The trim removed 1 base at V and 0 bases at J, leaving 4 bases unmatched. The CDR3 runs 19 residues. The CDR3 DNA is TGTGCCAGCAGCCAAGCCGGGACTAGCGGGAGGCCAGCCAAAAACATTCAGTACTTC. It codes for CASSQAGTSGRPAKNIQYF. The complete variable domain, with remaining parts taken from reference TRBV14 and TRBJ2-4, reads EAGVTQFPSHSVIEKGQTVTLRCDPISGHDNLYWYRRVMGKEIKFLLHFVKESKQDESGMPNNRFLAERTGGTYSTLKVQPAELEDSGVYFCASSQAGTSGRPAKNIQYFGAGTRLSVL.

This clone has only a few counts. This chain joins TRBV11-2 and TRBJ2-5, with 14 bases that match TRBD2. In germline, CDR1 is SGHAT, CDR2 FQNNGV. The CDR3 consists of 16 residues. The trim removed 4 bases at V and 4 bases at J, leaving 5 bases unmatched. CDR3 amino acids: CASSSGGLAGGETQYF. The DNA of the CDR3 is TGTGCCAGCAGCTCTGGAGGACTAGCGGGAGGAGAGACCCAGTACTTC.

CDR3 loop: CASSLLSQPQHF. The CDR3 nucleotides read TGTGCCAGCAGCTTGTTGAGCCAGCCCCAGCATTTT. This chain joins TRBV5-6 and TRBJ1-5; D unresolved. The ends were cut back, 1 base at V and 7 bases at J, with 6 bases in the middle. The CDR3 is 12 residues long. Germline V gene lookup returns CDR1 SGHDT and CDR2 YYEEEE.

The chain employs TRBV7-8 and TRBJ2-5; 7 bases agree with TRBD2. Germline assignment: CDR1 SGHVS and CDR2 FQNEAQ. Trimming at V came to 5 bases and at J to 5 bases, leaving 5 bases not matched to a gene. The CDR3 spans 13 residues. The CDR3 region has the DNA TGTGCCAGCAGCCCACCGCGGGGGGAGACCCAGTACTTC. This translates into CASSPPRGETQYF.

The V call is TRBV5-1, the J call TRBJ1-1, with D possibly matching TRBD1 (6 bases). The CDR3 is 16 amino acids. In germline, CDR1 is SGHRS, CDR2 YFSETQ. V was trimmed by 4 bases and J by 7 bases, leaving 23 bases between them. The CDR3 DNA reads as TGCGCCAGCAGCCTGAGGTCGCGAGGGGGAGCACATGAAGCTTTCTTT. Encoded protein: CASSLRSRGGAHEAFF. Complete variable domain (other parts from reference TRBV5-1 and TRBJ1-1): KAGVTQTPRYLIKTRGQQVTLSCSPISGHRSVSWYQQTPGQGLQFLFEYFSETQRNKGNFPGRFSGRQFSNSRSEMNVSTLELGDSALYLCASSLRSRGGAHEAFFGQGTRLTVV.

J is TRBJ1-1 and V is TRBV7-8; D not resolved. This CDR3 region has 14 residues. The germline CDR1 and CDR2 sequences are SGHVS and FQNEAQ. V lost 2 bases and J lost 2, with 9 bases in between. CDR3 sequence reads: CASSLSLSNTEAFF. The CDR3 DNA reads TGTGCCAGCAGCTTATCTCTGAGTAACACTGAAGCTTTCTTT.

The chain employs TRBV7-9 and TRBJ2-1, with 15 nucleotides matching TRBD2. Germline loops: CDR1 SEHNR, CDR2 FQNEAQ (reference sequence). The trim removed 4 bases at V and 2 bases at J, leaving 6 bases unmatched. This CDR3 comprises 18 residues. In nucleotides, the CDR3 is TGTGCCAGCAGCTCCGGGACTAGCGGGAGGTATGCCTACAATGAGCAGTTCTTC. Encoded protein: CASSSGTSGRYAYNEQFF.

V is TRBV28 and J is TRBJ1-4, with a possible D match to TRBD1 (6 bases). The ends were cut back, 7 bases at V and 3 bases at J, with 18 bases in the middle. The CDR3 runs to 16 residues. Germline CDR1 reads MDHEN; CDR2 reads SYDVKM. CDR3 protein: CASTNRVLNANEKLFF. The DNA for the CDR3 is TGTGCCAGCACTAACAGGGTCCTTAACGCTAATGAAAAACTGTTTTTT.